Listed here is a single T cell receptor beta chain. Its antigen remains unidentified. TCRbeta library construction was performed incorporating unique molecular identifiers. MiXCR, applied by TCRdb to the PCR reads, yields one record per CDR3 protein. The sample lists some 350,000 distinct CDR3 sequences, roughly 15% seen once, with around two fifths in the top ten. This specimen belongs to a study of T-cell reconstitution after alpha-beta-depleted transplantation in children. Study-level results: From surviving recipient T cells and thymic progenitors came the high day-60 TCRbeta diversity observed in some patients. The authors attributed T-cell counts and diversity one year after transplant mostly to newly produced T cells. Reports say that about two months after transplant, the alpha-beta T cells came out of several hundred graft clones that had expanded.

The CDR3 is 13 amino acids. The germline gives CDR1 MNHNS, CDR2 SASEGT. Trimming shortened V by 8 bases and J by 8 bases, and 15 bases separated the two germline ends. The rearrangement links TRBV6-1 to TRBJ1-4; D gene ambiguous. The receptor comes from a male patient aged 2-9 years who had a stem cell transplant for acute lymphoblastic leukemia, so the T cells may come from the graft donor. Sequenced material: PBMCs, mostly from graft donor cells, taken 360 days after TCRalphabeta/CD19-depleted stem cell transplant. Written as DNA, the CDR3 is TGTGCCAGCGGAACCCCCGGGTTGGAAAAACTGTTTTTT. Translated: CASGTPGLEKLFF.